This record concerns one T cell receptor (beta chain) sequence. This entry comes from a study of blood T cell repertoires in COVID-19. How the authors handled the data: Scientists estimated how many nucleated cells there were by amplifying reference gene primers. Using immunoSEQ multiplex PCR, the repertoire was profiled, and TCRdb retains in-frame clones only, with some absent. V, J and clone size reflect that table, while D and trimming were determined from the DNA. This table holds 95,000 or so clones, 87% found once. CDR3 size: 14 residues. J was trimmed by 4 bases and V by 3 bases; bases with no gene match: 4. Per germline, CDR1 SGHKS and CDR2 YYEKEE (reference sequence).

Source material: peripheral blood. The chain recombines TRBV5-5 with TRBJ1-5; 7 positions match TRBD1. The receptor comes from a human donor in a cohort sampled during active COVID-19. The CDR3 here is CASSSRDSNQPQHF. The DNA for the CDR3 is TGTGCCAGCAGCTCCCGGGACAGTAATCAGCCCCAGCATTTT.